This TCR beta chain was recovered during a study of T-cell memory formation after mild COVID-19. This clonotype was counted between two and nine times. In germline, CDR1 is WSHSY, CDR2 SAAADI. The germline V and J ends were trimmed by 8 bases and 2 bases, with 15 bases remaining between them. CDR3 size: 14 residues. cDNA libraries for TCR alpha and TCR beta, carrying sample barcodes and UMIs, came from 5'RACE with constant-segment primers. TCRdb re-called the 5' RACE reads through MiXCR, storing one row per CDR3 protein. Among about 290,000 distinct CDR3 sequences, approximately 15% were seen once, and the ten largest hold roughly a fifth.

The J gene is TRBJ2-5, the V gene TRBV10-2; D is undetermined. The TCR sequence derives from a man younger than 30 who had mild COVID-19 (a few samples of this study predate the infection). Cell type and time point are not known. Sequenced input: PBMCs or a T cell subset sorted from them (not recorded which). CDR3 loop: CASLKSNQQETQYF. DNA for the CDR3: TGCGCCAGCCTCAAATCGAATCAACAAGAGACCCAGTACTTC.